This T cell receptor (beta chain) was sequenced during a study of shared clonotypes between healthy human individuals. Trimming took 5 bases from V and 5 from J; bases not matched to a gene: 2. CDR1 is SGHTA and CDR2 is FQGTGA in the germline V gene. The CDR3 loop spans 15 amino acids. Some clones are missing from TCRdb's copy, which holds only in-frame ones; the method was immunoSEQ multiplex PCR. The repertoire holds more than 450,000 clones, 75% to 85% seen once, with 10% to 15% in the top ten. Study conclusions and caveats: Sequencing depth was expected to influence donor clonotype sharing. The authors sampled blood alone, and tissue repertoires likely differ.

In this sample, this clone turned up once. The antigen is undetermined. This sequence originates from a woman aged 40-49 years in good health. Some clones in this sample may be carry-over from other donors' samples. V and J are TRBV7-3 and TRBJ2-3, with 15 bases fitting TRBD2. The sample taken for sequencing was PBMCs. DNA for the CDR3: TGTGCCAGCAGCCCGGGACTAGCGGGAGGAGATACGCAGTATTTT. Translating it yields CASSPGLAGGDTQYF.